Below are 29 T cell receptor beta chains sequenced from a single sample in a study of T cell changes during pregnancy in multiple sclerosis. Sequencing was performed with immunoSEQ multiplex PCR; in TCRdb, only in-frame clones are kept and a portion is missing. The table has approximately 93,000 clones, 85% to 95% seen once. The sequences come from peripheral blood, collected before pregnancy. The receptors were gathered from a female donor with multiple sclerosis, enrolled in a pregnancy study.

This clone was detected once. The gene calls are TRBV19 and TRBJ1-3; TRBD1 aligns across 9 bases. Trimming cost V 3 bases and J 0 bases; bases outside gene matches: 3. The germline gives CDR1 LNHDA, CDR2 SQIVND (reference sequence). The length of the CDR3 is 16 residues. The CDR3, as DNA: TGTGCCAGTAGTATGGGGACAGGGTACTCTGGAAACACCATATATTTT. This encodes CASSMGTGYSGNTIYF. The variable domain in full, completed from reference TRBV19 and TRBJ1-3, reads DGGITQSPKYLFRKEGQNVTLSCEQNLNHDAMYWYRQDPGQGLRLIYYSQIVNDFQKGDIAEGYSVSREKKESFPLTVTSAQKNPTAFYLCASSMGTGYSGNTIYFGEGSWLTVV.

The CDR3 DNA follows: TGCGCCAGCAGCTTCAGAGGGGGCCCTCCAGGGGATAACTATGGCTACACCTTC. Translation gives CASSFRGGPPGDNYGYTF. The chain uses TRBV5-1 and TRBJ1-2, with 7 bases identical to TRBD1. CDR3 length equals 18 residues. Germline V lookup: CDR1 SGHRS, CDR2 YFSETQ. J gave up 1 base and V 2 bases, and 14 bases lay outside the gene matches. Supplemented by reference TRBV5-1 and TRBJ1-2, the full variable domain reads KAGVTQTPRYLIKTRGQQVTLSCSPISGHRSVSWYQQTPGQGLQFLFEYFSETQRNKGNFPGRFSGRQFSNSRSEMNVSTLELGDSALYLCASSFRGGPPGDNYGYTFGSGTRLTVV.

This CDR3 reads CSVLDSYGYTF. CDR3 DNA sequence: TGCAGCGTCCTGGACAGCTATGGCTACACCTTC. This chain uses TRBV29-1 with TRBJ1-2; weak D call: TRBD1 (6 bases). Germline CDR1 SQVTM, CDR2 ANQGSEA. V was pared by 6 bases and J by 4 bases, with 9 bases between. This CDR3 comprises 11 residues.

The chain couples TRBV7-2 to TRBJ2-2; D is unclear. Germline lookup yields CDR1 SGHTA and CDR2 FQGNSA. The CDR3 totals 14 residues. V lost 5 bases, J lost 2 bases, and 9 bases lay in between. CDR3 DNA: TGTGCCAGCAGCACCCGACAAAACACCGGGGAGCTGTTTTTT. This codes for CASSTRQNTGELFF.

The J gene is TRBJ1-5, the V gene TRBV19, with D tentatively TRBD1 (5 bases). The CDR3 is 13 residues long. Germline V gives CDR1 LNHDA, CDR2 SQIVND (reference sequence). The V end lost 9 bases, the J end lost 4 bases, and 13 bases lay between the germline ends. CDR3 sequence: CASAGNRNQPQHF. For the CDR3, the DNA is TGTGCCAGCGCAGGGAATCGTAATCAGCCCCAGCATTTT.

This clone came up a few times. The chain employs TRBV13 and TRBJ2-7; 10 nucleotides agree with TRBD1. V dropped 2 bases and J dropped 5; count of bases not matched to a gene: 6. Germline CDR1 is PRHDT and CDR2 is FYEKMQ (reference sequence). The CDR3 has 15 amino acids. CDR3 sequence: CASSLKGQGKNEQYF. The DNA for the CDR3 is TGTGCCAGCAGCTTAAAGGGACAGGGGAAAAACGAGCAGTACTTC.

The table lists this clone with a count of one. Here the CDR3 DNA reads TGTGCCAGCAGTGAGCAGGGTAACAATCAGCCCCAGCATTTT. Amino acid sequence: CASSEQGNNQPQHF. The chain carries TRBV6-1 and TRBJ1-5, with D perhaps matching TRBD1 (5 bases). The CDR3 has 14 residues. The germline V gene has CDR1 MNHNS and CDR2 SASEGT. V lost 3 bases, J lost 3 bases, and 9 bases lay in between.

The chain carries TRBV19 and TRBJ2-1; no clear D gene. Trimming took 3 bases from V and 12 from J, leaving 9 bases between them. This CDR3 region has 11 residues. Germline V gene lookup returns CDR1 LNHDA and CDR2 SQIVND (reference sequence). In DNA, the CDR3 is TGTGCCAGTAGTATCCAGCGCCGGCAGTTCTTC. Translating it yields CASSIQRRQFF. The variable domain in full, completed from reference TRBV19 and TRBJ2-1, reads DGGITQSPKYLFRKEGQNVTLSCEQNLNHDAMYWYRQDPGQGLRLIYYSQIVNDFQKGDIAEGYSVSREKKESFPLTVTSAQKNPTAFYLCASSIQRRQFFGPGTRLTVL.

The V gene is TRBV6-1, the J gene TRBJ1-5; D call uncertain. The CDR3 spans 15 residues. Trimming removed 5 bases at V and 0 bases at J, with 11 bases between. CDR1 and CDR2 from the germline V gene are MNHNS and SASEGT. DNA of the CDR3: TGTGCCAGCAGTCCAGAGGGTGGTAGCAATCAGCCCCAGCATTTT. It encodes CASSPEGGSNQPQHF.

The V gene is TRBV25-1, the J gene TRBJ1-3; possibly TRBD1 for D (5 bases). The CDR3 length is 14 residues. CDR1 and CDR2 from the germline V gene are MGHDK and SYGVNS. The V gene lost 3 bases and the J gene lost 4 bases, with 10 bases spanning the gap. The CDR3 protein is CASSEGTIGNTIYF. DNA of the CDR3: TGTGCCAGCAGTGAGGGGACTATCGGAAACACCATATATTTT.

This chain joins TRBV28 and TRBJ1-1; 11 bases fit TRBD1. V lost 3 bases, J lost 6 bases, and 9 bases stayed unmatched. The CDR3 loop spans 16 amino acids. From germline, CDR1 is MDHEN and CDR2 SYDVKM. Here the CDR3 reads CASSLDRGRPLSEAFF. The DNA for the CDR3 is TGTGCCAGCAGTTTGGACAGGGGGCGCCCCCTGTCTGAAGCTTTCTTT.

V usage is TRBV7-8 and J usage is TRBJ2-1; D is possibly TRBD2 (5 bases). Germline V gene lookup returns CDR1 SGHVS and CDR2 FQNEAQ. V was cut by 5 bases and J by 0 bases, with 8 bases left in between. The CDR3 loop spans 14 amino acids. In DNA form, the CDR3 reads TGTGCCAGCAGCCCCGACTACTCCTACAATGAGCAGTTCTTC. Translating gives CASSPDYSYNEQFF. Looking up the rest from reference TRBV7-8 and TRBJ2-1 gives the full variable domain: GAGVSQSPRYKVAKRGQDVALRCDPISGHVSLFWYQQALGQGPEFLTYFQNEAQLDKSGLPSDRFFAERPEGSVSTLKIQRTQQEDSAVYLCASSPDYSYNEQFFGPGTRLTVL.

The CDR3 DNA reads TGCGCCAGCAGCCAAACCTCCGGACAGGGATACGAAAAACTGTTTTTT. This codes for CASSQTSGQGYEKLFF. V gene TRBV4-3 combines with J gene TRBJ1-4, with 8 bases identical to TRBD1. V trimming: 2 bases; J trimming: 8 bases; junction bases outside the gene matches: 10. Germline V gene sequence: CDR1 LGHNA, CDR2 YSLEER. This CDR3 is built from 16 residues.

The V call is TRBV6-1, the J call TRBJ2-5; 7 bases agree with TRBD1. Trimming cost V 5 bases and J 4 bases; bases outside gene matches: 4. The CDR3 length is 13 residues. CDR1 is MNHNS, CDR2 SASEGT, per germline. The CDR3 nucleotides read TGTGCCAGCAGTCGACGACAGGGAGAGACCCAGTACTTC. Its translation: CASSRRQGETQYF.

The chain has TRBV7-6 and TRBJ2-5; 9 bases are a match to TRBD1. Germline trimming cut 0 bases from V and 5 bases from J; bases unmatched to any gene: 4. CDR3 size: 15 residues. Germline V gene lookup returns CDR1 SGHVS and CDR2 FNYEAQ. CDR3 sequence reads: CASSLATGGWETQYF. CDR3 bases: TGTGCCAGCAGCTTAGCCACAGGGGGCTGGGAGACCCAGTACTTC.

The V call is TRBV6-5, the J call TRBJ1-5, with D possibly being TRBD1 (5 bases). The V end lost 7 bases, the J end lost 0 bases, and 13 bases lay between the germline ends. The CDR3 spans 15 residues. From germline, CDR1 is MNHEY and CDR2 SVGAGI. The CDR3 spells CASKITGDSNQPQHF. CDR3 in DNA: TGTGCCAGCAAAATAACAGGAGATAGCAATCAGCCCCAGCATTTT.

This clone appeared once. The rearrangement uses TRBV7-2 and TRBJ2-7; 10 nucleotides align to TRBD2. The CDR3 has 15 residues. The J segment lost 4 bases and the V segment lost 2 bases, leaving 5 bases of the junction unmatched. Germline V gene data show CDR1 as SGHTA and CDR2 as FQGNSA. The CDR3 protein is CASSLLASGRYEQYF. CDR3 nucleotides: TGTGCCAGCAGCTTATTGGCTAGCGGGAGATACGAGCAGTACTTC.

This clone was seen only once. The V gene is TRBV7-6, the J gene TRBJ2-1; 12 positions agree with TRBD2. This CDR3 is built from 17 residues. V gave up 4 bases and J gave up 6 bases; unmatched junction bases: 10. Germline CDR1 and CDR2: SGHVS and FNYEAQ. CDR3 nucleotide sequence: TGTGCCAGCAGCTCCGGGACTAGCGGGTCCGGGACCAATGAGCAGTTCTTC. Residues: CASSSGTSGSGTNEQFF.

The CDR3 nucleotides read TGTGCCAGTAGCCCCTACAGCAGCGGTGCGGAGACCCAGTACTTC. Encoded protein: CASSPYSSGAETQYF. The chain couples TRBV19 to TRBJ2-5, with D possibly matching TRBD2 (5 bases). Germline CDR1 LNHDA, CDR2 SQIVND (reference sequence). The CDR3 sequence is 15 residues long. Trimming shortened V by 6 bases and J by 5 bases, and 19 bases separated the two germline ends.

The V call is TRBV5-1, the J call TRBJ2-3; TRBD2 aligns across 8 bases. Per the germline V gene, CDR1 is SGHRS and CDR2 is YFSETQ. The length of the CDR3 is 18 residues. V trimming: 1 base; J trimming: 2 bases; junction bases outside the gene matches: 12. CDR3 coding DNA: TGCGCCAGCAGCTTGACAGGTGTTAGCGGGACCTACACAGATACGCAGTATTTT. Amino acids: CASSLTGVSGTYTDTQYF.

CDR3: CASSPLWRERTDTQYF. The CDR3 DNA follows: TGTGCCAGCAGCCCCCTGTGGCGGGAGAGGACAGATACGCAGTATTTT. The chain employs TRBV11-2 and TRBJ2-3; the match to TRBD2 covers 7 bases. The CDR3 runs to 16 residues. V lost 5 bases and J lost 3; bases outside the gene matches: 11. The V gene's germline CDR1 is SGHAT and CDR2 FQNNGV.

J is TRBJ2-3 and V is TRBV15, with D tentatively TRBD2 (6 bases). V lost 3 bases to trimming and J lost 0 bases, with 10 bases between them. This CDR3 comprises 15 residues. Germline CDR1 reads LNHNV; CDR2 reads YYDKDF (reference sequence). The CDR3: CATSRGGFSTDTQYF. Written as DNA, the CDR3 is TGTGCCACCAGCAGGGGGGGTTTTAGCACAGATACGCAGTATTTT.

The chain has TRBV4-1 and TRBJ1-1, with unresolved D. CDR1 and CDR2 (germline): MGHRA, YSYEKL. V was clipped by 4 bases and J by 6 bases, with 12 bases between them. The CDR3 extends over 13 amino acids. The CDR3 region has the DNA TGCGCCAGCAGCCCCAACCTGGTAGCTGAAGCTTTCTTT. It yields the protein CASSPNLVAEAFF.

CDR3 DNA: TGTGCCAGCAGTGGACCTTATGAGGGCAATGAGCAGTTCTTC. Translated, it gives CASSGPYEGNEQFF. V and J are TRBV25-1 and TRBJ2-1; tentative D call: TRBD2 (5 bases). This CDR3 region has 14 residues. The V end lost 4 bases, the J end lost 6 bases, and 13 bases lay between the germline ends. Germline V gene data show CDR1 as MGHDK and CDR2 as SYGVNS.

This chain links TRBV7-8 with TRBJ1-1; TRBD1 matches 9 bases. V was pared by 5 bases and J by 1 base, with 5 bases of the junction left unmatched. This CDR3 is 15 amino acids long. Germline assignment: CDR1 SGHVS and CDR2 FQNEAQ. In nucleotides, the CDR3 is TGTGCCAGCAGCCCCAGGACAGGGGCGAACACTGAAGCTTTCTTT. Translating gives CASSPRTGANTEAFF.

A single count supports this clone. The rearrangement uses TRBV28 and TRBJ2-7; TRBD2 might be the D (7 bases). V lost 3 bases to trimming and J lost 2 bases, with 20 bases between them. The CDR3 is 17 amino acids. CDR1 is MDHEN, CDR2 SYDVKM, per germline. CDR3 sequence (DNA): TGTGCCAGCAGTTTTTACACCGAGGGGGGAGGGGCCTACGAGCAGTACTTC. This sequence encodes CASSFYTEGGGAYEQYF.

The chain has TRBV25-1 and TRBJ1-5, with TRBD1 matching over 9 bases. Germline loops: CDR1 MGHDK, CDR2 SYGVNS. There are 18 residues in the CDR3. The junction had 11 bases not matched to a gene; V was cut back by 5 bases and J by 0 bases. CDR3 sequence (DNA): TGTGCCAGCAGTTCCAGGGACAGGGAGTCCCATAGCAATCAGCCCCAGCATTTT. It is translated as CASSSRDRESHSNQPQHF.

V gene TRBV10-3 combines with J gene TRBJ2-7; no clear D gene. V was pared by 3 bases and J by 5 bases, with 14 bases between. The CDR3 contains 14 residues. Germline V lookup: CDR1 ENHRY, CDR2 SYGVKD. The CDR3 spells CAISEIPQRNEQYF. CDR3 DNA: TGTGCCATCAGTGAAATCCCTCAGCGAAACGAGCAGTACTTC.

The rearrangement links TRBV11-3 to TRBJ2-7, with 8 bases identical to TRBD2. CDR1 SGHNT and CDR2 YENEEA come from the germline V gene. V dropped 1 base and J dropped 6; count of bases not matched to a gene: 8. The CDR3 loop spans 15 amino acids. The CDR3 DNA reads as TGTGCCAGCAGCTTAGCTCCGGGACTAGGCGGCGAGCAGTACTTC. Encoded protein: CASSLAPGLGGEQYF.